The source of this T cell receptor (beta chain) is a study of T cell responses to AZD1222 COVID-19 vaccine. Overall study results and limits: Only after the peak T cell response were repertoires sampled. Spike-specific TCRs gained breadth and depth after people received two AZD1222 doses. Distributed over spike, vaccine-associated CD4 TCRs predominated at 160-218 and 743-854. Clonal diversity was possibly underestimated, and white British individuals and females predominated among donors.

Profiled with immunoSEQ multiplex PCR; TCRdb holds only in-frame clones, not every one. The repertoire holds 100,000 to 150,000 clones, with 80% to 90% as singletons. For this clone: Its antigen is currently unknown.

Trimming cost V 3 bases and J 4 bases; bases outside gene matches: 1. Germline CDR1 and CDR2: SGDLS and YYNGEE. The CDR3 is 13 amino acids. The clonotype was recovered from an adult in good health. The V call is TRBV9, the J call TRBJ2-1; TRBD1 matches at 7 bases. The material sequenced was peripheral blood, taken on day 0 of AZD1222 vaccination. The CDR3 nucleotides are TGTGCCAGCAGCGGACAGGGATACAATGAGCAGTTCTTC. Translating gives CASSGQGYNEQFF.